This TCR beta chain came from a study of CD8+ T cells in alopecia areata. Study-level findings and limits: Higher clonality than in normal scalp was seen in lesional scalp, especially alopecia totalis/universalis.

The germline gives CDR1 LNHNV, CDR2 YYDKDF (reference sequence). Between the trimmed V and J ends, which lost 2 bases and 5 bases, there was a span of 6 bases. The length of the CDR3 is 12 residues. Following RNA extraction, reverse transcription yielded cDNA that acted as the sequencing template. The table came from immunoSEQ multiplex PCR; TCRdb's copy has only in-frame clones and leaves some out. Counted here are 120,000 or so clones, about 50% occurring once; the ten biggest clones make up roughly a tenth. With regard to this clone: Its antigen remains unknown.

The receptor comes from a human donor with alopecia areata. Source material: NKG2D-low CD8+ T cells sorted from blood. The chain couples TRBV15 to TRBJ2-5; D is unclear. The CDR3 nucleotides are TGTGCCACCAGCAGACCCGGGGAGACCCAGTACTTC. Translating it yields CATSRPGETQYF.